The text below deals with one TCR beta chain. This sample includes further DNA sequences coding for the same CDR3. The method was immunoSEQ multiplex PCR; TCRdb's version includes in-frame clones alone and lacks a portion of them. The sample has about 380,000 clones; 88% are singletons. The data stem from a study of blood T cell repertoires in COVID-19. The sequence derives from a woman aged 18-35 years who had recovered from COVID-19. Source material: PBMCs or T cells enriched from blood (not recorded which).

CDR3 residues: CASSYRGQETQYF. CDR3 in DNA: TGTGCCAGCAGTTACAGGGGTCAAGAGACCCAGTACTTC. The chain uses TRBV6-5 and TRBJ2-5, with D possibly matching TRBD1 (5 bases). Between the trimmed V and J ends, which lost 2 bases and 2 bases, there was a span of 6 bases. CDR3 length: 13 amino acids. CDR1 is MNHEY and CDR2 is SVGAGI in the germline V gene.